The 23 T cell receptor beta chains below come from one sample, sequenced in a study of blood T cell repertoires in COVID-19. The protocol was immunoSEQ multiplex PCR, while the TCRdb copy is restricted to in-frame clones and leaves out a portion. The table records around 190,000 clones, approximately 78% of them present only once. Sequenced input: PBMCs or T cells enriched from blood (not recorded which). These receptors were collected from a man aged 35-49 years who had recovered from COVID-19.

The CDR3 DNA sequence: TGTGCCAGCAGTAACTTAGCAGTGGGAGGTCCTGAGCAGTTCTTC. Translation gives CASSNLAVGGPEQFF. J is TRBJ2-1 and V is TRBV6-6; D is possibly TRBD2 (6 bases). CDR3 size: 15 residues. Trimming removed 5 bases from V and 9 bases from J, with 20 bases in between. Germline loops: CDR1 MNHNY, CDR2 SVGAGI (reference sequence).

The genes are TRBV5-4 and TRBJ1-3, with D possibly being TRBD1 (6 bases). The V gene's germline CDR1 is SGHNT and CDR2 YYREEE (reference sequence). The CDR3 is 15 residues long. V was cut by 3 bases and J by 4 bases, with 14 bases left in between. The CDR3 DNA reads TGTGCCAGCAGCTGGGACACAGGAGGCGGAAACACCATATATTTT. Its translation: CASSWDTGGGNTIYF.

The chain is built from TRBV6-5 and TRBJ2-1, with 8 positions matching TRBD2. Germline assignment: CDR1 MNHEY and CDR2 SVGAGI. CDR3 length equals 13 residues. V lost 6 bases to trimming and J lost 9 bases; unmatched junction nucleotides: 7. The CDR3 reads CASSYGGGTEQFF. DNA of the CDR3: TGTGCCAGCAGCTATGGCGGGGGGACTGAGCAGTTCTTC.

V usage is TRBV19 and J usage is TRBJ2-3; 12 bases are a match to TRBD2. The germline CDR1 and CDR2 sequences are LNHDA and SQIVND (reference sequence). This CDR3 contains 17 residues. The trim removed 6 bases at V and 0 bases at J, leaving 7 bases unmatched. The CDR3 here is CASSRTSGAPSTDTQYF. The CDR3, as DNA: TGTGCCAGTAGCCGGACTAGCGGGGCCCCTAGCACAGATACGCAGTATTTT.

V usage is TRBV2 and J usage is TRBJ2-2, with a possible D match to TRBD2 (5 bases). In germline, CDR1 is SNHLY, CDR2 FYNNEI. Trimming cost V 3 bases and J 3 bases, with 11 bases left between them. This CDR3 comprises 15 residues. CDR3 nucleotides: TGTGCCAGCAGTGACTCGGGAACCTACACCGGGGAGCTGTTTTTT. Protein product: CASSDSGTYTGELFF.

The chain couples TRBV5-1 to TRBJ2-1; 7 nucleotides align to TRBD2. Germline assignment: CDR1 SGHRS and CDR2 YFSETQ. The CDR3 contains 15 residues. The trim removed 2 bases at V and 2 bases at J, leaving 4 bases unmatched. DNA of the CDR3: TGCGCCAGCAGCTTTCTAGCGGCAGCCTACAATGAGCAGTTCTTC. It translates to CASSFLAAAYNEQFF.

In this sample, this clone turned up many times. The V gene is TRBV5-4, the J gene TRBJ2-2, with TRBD1 matching over 9 bases. The junction had 8 bases not matched to a gene; V was cut back by 5 bases and J by 6 bases. The germline gives CDR1 SGHNT, CDR2 YYREEE (reference sequence). This CDR3 region has 15 residues. The CDR3 protein is CASRDGTGRSGELFF. The CDR3 DNA is TGTGCCAGCAGAGACGGGACAGGGAGATCCGGGGAGCTGTTTTTT. The full variable domain, with the rest looked up from reference TRBV5-4 and TRBJ2-2, is ETGVTQSPTHLIKTRGQQVTLRCSSQSGHNTVSWYQQALGQGPQFIFQYYREEENGRGNFPPRFSGLQFPNYSSELNVNALELDDSALYLCASRDGTGRSGELFFGEGSRLTVL.

Regarding this clone: The junction differs from germline at one of its ends, possibly a read error. The genes are TRBV5-1 and TRBJ2-7; D possibly corresponds to TRBD2 (6 bases). Looked up from germline, CDR1 is SGHRS and CDR2 is YFSETQ. The CDR3 length is 11 residues. This chain's CDR3 is CASSLPGERVF. The DNA of the CDR3 is TGCGCCAGCAGCCTACCGGGAGAAAGGGTCTTC.

This clone was recorded once. The chain couples TRBV13 to TRBJ1-2, with D possibly matching TRBD1 (5 bases). This CDR3 contains 16 residues. CDR1 PRHDT and CDR2 FYEKMQ come from the germline V gene (reference sequence). Trimming pared 0 bases from V and 3 bases from J, leaving 14 bases between. CDR3 DNA: TGTGCCAGCAGCTTAGGCCGAGGCAGGGTCGACTATGGCTACACCTTC. This encodes CASSLGRGRVDYGYTF.

This chain connects TRBV30 to TRBJ1-3, with D perhaps matching TRBD1 (6 bases). Trimming stripped 5 bases from V and 1 base from J, with 9 bases between. The CDR3 is 13 residues long. Germline CDR1 and CDR2: GTSNPN and SVGIG (reference sequence). CDR3 in amino acids: CAWGQGSGNTIYF. The CDR3 DNA reads TGTGCCTGGGGGCAGGGGTCTGGAAACACCATATATTTT.

V is TRBV2 and J is TRBJ2-2, with 11 bases matching TRBD1. Looked up from germline, CDR1 is SNHLY and CDR2 is FYNNEI. The CDR3 length is 15 residues. V lost 6 bases and J lost 6; bases outside the gene matches: 6. CDR3 sequence reads: CASRWTGGGAGELFF. Written as DNA, the CDR3 is TGTGCCAGCAGGTGGACAGGGGGCGGGGCCGGGGAGCTGTTTTTT.

The chain couples TRBV5-1 to TRBJ2-3; 8 nucleotides align to TRBD2. Per germline, CDR1 SGHRS and CDR2 YFSETQ. CDR3 length: 16 residues. Losses at the gene ends were 4 bases for V and 6 bases for J; bases not matched to a gene: 13. CDR3 residues: CASSPGSSGVGDTQYF. In nucleotides, the CDR3 is TGCGCCAGCAGCCCAGGGAGTAGCGGGGTTGGGGATACGCAGTATTTT. The variable domain in full, with the rest retrieved from reference TRBV5-1 and TRBJ2-3, is KAGVTQTPRYLIKTRGQQVTLSCSPISGHRSVSWYQQTPGQGLQFLFEYFSETQRNKGNFPGRFSGRQFSNSRSEMNVSTLELGDSALYLCASSPGSSGVGDTQYFGPGTRLTVL.

The V call is TRBV9, the J call TRBJ2-7; 10 bases fit TRBD1. Germline lookup yields CDR1 SGDLS and CDR2 YYNGEE. V lost 0 bases, J lost 2 bases, and 5 bases stayed unmatched. This CDR3 is built from 16 residues. CDR3 in amino acids: CASSVGPGQGTYEQYF. DNA of the CDR3: TGTGCCAGCAGCGTAGGGCCGGGACAGGGGACCTACGAGCAGTACTTC.

V is TRBV5-4 and J is TRBJ1-2; possibly TRBD1 for D (6 bases). The CDR3 has 12 residues. In germline, CDR1 is SGHNT, CDR2 YYREEE (reference sequence). Trimming pared 0 bases from V and 6 bases from J, leaving 6 bases between. The CDR3 spells CASSLGQDGYTF. The CDR3 DNA sequence: TGTGCCAGCAGCTTGGGACAGGATGGCTACACCTTC.

The chain combines TRBV3-1 (or the pseudogene TRBV3-2) with TRBJ2-7, with D maybe TRBD1 (6 bases). CDR3 length: 13 amino acids. Germline CDR1 is LGHDT and CDR2 is YNNKEL (reference sequence). V shed 4 bases and J shed 7 bases, with 14 bases lying between them. The CDR3 here is CASSPSGAREQYF. Here the CDR3 DNA reads TGTGCCAGCAGCCCCTCAGGGGCGCGGGAGCAGTACTTC.

This clone was counted a few times. The chain couples TRBV5-1 to TRBJ2-1, with D perhaps TRBD2 (5 bases). The CDR3 runs to 16 residues. V shed 0 bases and J shed 7 bases, with 17 bases lying between them. Germline-derived CDR1 and CDR2 are SGHRS and YFSETQ. DNA for the CDR3: TGCGCCAGCAGCTTGGATACTGGGAAGTCGGGGAATGAGCAGTTCTTC. This codes for CASSLDTGKSGNEQFF. The whole variable domain, remainder taken from reference TRBV5-1 and TRBJ2-1, is KAGVTQTPRYLIKTRGQQVTLSCSPISGHRSVSWYQQTPGQGLQFLFEYFSETQRNKGNFPGRFSGRQFSNSRSEMNVSTLELGDSALYLCASSLDTGKSGNEQFFGPGTRLTVL.

The V gene is TRBV2, the J gene TRBJ2-7, with D hard to call. CDR3 size: 11 residues. V was shortened by 6 bases and J by 6 bases, with 9 bases between the two germline ends. Germline-derived CDR1 and CDR2 are SNHLY and FYNNEI. The CDR3 loop is CASSTGGEQYF. The CDR3 DNA reads as TGTGCCAGCAGCACCGGTGGCGAGCAGTACTTC.

This clone was counted between two and nine times. The rearrangement joins TRBV29-1 to TRBJ2-7; a weak D match, TRBD2 (5 bases). Germline V CDR1 and CDR2: SQVTM, ANQGSEA. Trimming took off 5 bases at V and 2 bases at J, with 10 bases between the two ends. The CDR3 consists of 12 residues. This CDR3 is CSVHTGTYEQYF. The CDR3 DNA sequence: TGCAGCGTTCATACGGGGACCTACGAGCAGTACTTC.

This chain uses TRBV25-1 with TRBJ2-1; TRBD1 is a possible D gene (6 bases). Germline V lookup: CDR1 MGHDK, CDR2 SYGVNS. With 6 bases removed from V and 2 bases from J, the gap between germline ends came to 14 bases. There are 15 residues in the CDR3. This chain's CDR3 is CASRPGQSAYNEQFF. CDR3 sequence (DNA): TGTGCCAGCAGGCCAGGACAGTCTGCCTACAATGAGCAGTTCTTC.

The genes are TRBV5-5 and TRBJ2-3, with D possibly TRBD1 on 6 matching bases. The CDR3 has 15 amino acids. Germline V lookup: CDR1 SGHKS, CDR2 YYEKEE (reference sequence). V lost 5 bases, J lost 4 bases, and 17 bases lay in between. The CDR3 sequence is CASSLQGSGADTQYF. In DNA form, the CDR3 reads TGTGCCAGCAGTTTACAGGGTTCCGGCGCAGATACGCAGTATTTT. Based on the CDR3 plus reference TRBV5-5 and TRBJ2-3, the full variable domain is DAGVTQSPTHLIKTRGQQVTLRCSPISGHKSVSWYQQVLGQGPQFIFQYYEKEERGRGNFPDRFSARQFPNYSSELNVNALLLGDSALYLCASSLQGSGADTQYFGPGTRLTVL.

This chain links TRBV7-9 with TRBJ2-3; 11 bases line up with TRBD2. With 5 bases clipped from V and 4 bases from J, the junction kept 8 bases outside the gene matches. CDR1 SEHNR and CDR2 FQNEAQ come from the germline V gene (reference sequence). The CDR3 is made up of 16 amino acids. CDR3 DNA sequence: TGTGCCAGCAGCAAAGGGACTAGCGGATTCTCAGATACGCAGTATTTT. This codes for CASSKGTSGFSDTQYF.

In its sample, this clone was seen once. This chain links TRBV9 with TRBJ2-3; the match to TRBD2 covers 7 bases. This CDR3 is built from 15 residues. V lost 0 bases, J lost 3 bases, and 4 bases stayed unmatched. Germline V gives CDR1 SGDLS, CDR2 YYNGEE. CDR3 loop: CASSVEGRETDTQYF. Here the CDR3 DNA reads TGTGCCAGCAGCGTAGAGGGGCGGGAGACAGATACGCAGTATTTT.

The chain carries TRBV3-1 (or the pseudogene TRBV3-2) and TRBJ2-7, with 10 nucleotides matching TRBD2. Germline assignment: CDR1 LGHDT and CDR2 YNNKEL (reference sequence). Germline trimming cut 0 bases from V and 5 bases from J; bases unmatched to any gene: 10. This CDR3 contains 17 residues. CDR3 in amino acids: CASSQEVGLAGVDEQYF. Written as DNA, the CDR3 is TGTGCCAGCAGCCAAGAGGTCGGTCTAGCGGGAGTCGACGAGCAGTACTTC.